This T cell receptor (beta chain) was identified in a study of blood T cell repertoires in COVID-19. Whole-study context: Sources were T cells, B-cell-depleted T cells, or PBMCs; the material itself was cDNA or gDNA.

Under the authors' procedure: From reference gene primer amplification, estimates of nucleated cell counts were derived. Generated by immunoSEQ multiplex PCR, the TCRdb table keeps only in-frame clones and is missing some. Clonal size and the V and J genes are those of that table, whereas D and trimming came from the DNA. Of about 240,000 clones detected, approximately 86% appear once; the ten largest clones hold around 3%. The source is a woman aged 40-49 years with acute COVID-19. Sequenced material: PBMCs or T cells enriched from blood (not recorded which).

CDR3 residues: CASSPPPGPGNTDTQYF. CDR3 nucleotide sequence: TGTGCCAGCAGCCCACCACCAGGGCCTGGGAACACAGATACGCAGTATTTT. The chain couples TRBV11-2 to TRBJ2-3; D possibly corresponds to TRBD1 (5 bases). The germline gives CDR1 SGHAT, CDR2 FQNNGV. This CDR3 is 17 amino acids long. V was cut by 5 bases and J by 2 bases, with 20 bases left in between.